Listed below are T cell receptor beta chains from one sample, sequenced in a study of blood T cells in healthy people across ages. Each CDR3 protein is one row after TCRdb ran MiXCR on the 5' RACE reads. The sample holds roughly 1.9 million distinct CDR3 sequences; about 39% are singletons and the top ten take roughly 24%. Sample: blood. These receptors were collected from a human donor in good health. CDR3s include the opening cysteine and the closing phenylalanine or tryptophan. The D gene is left open where the match is weak. Some rows mark clone size as missing; the rest say once, few, many or name a class of expanded clone.

CDR3 length,V gene,clone size,J gene,D gene,CDR3 protein,CDR3 DNA
14,TRBV24-1,few,TRBJ1-2,-,CATSDFRDNYGYTF,TGTGCCACCAGTGATTTCCGGGACAACTATGGCTACACCTTC
10,TRBV2,few,TRBJ2-4,-,CASSEGREYF,TGTGCCAGCAGTGAAGGTCGGGAGTACTTC
16,TRBV12-3/TRBV12-4,few,TRBJ1-2,TRBD1,CASSSGQGDSNYGYTF,TGTGCCAGCAGTTCGGGACAGGGGGATTCTAACTATGGCTACACCTTC
15,TRBV7-2,-,TRBJ1-1,-,CASSGQLAGFAEAFF,TGTGCCAGCAGCGGACAGCTGGCGGGTTTCGCTGAAGCTTTCTTT
19,TRBV7-2,-,TRBJ2-3,TRBD2,CASSKNPGLAGPRTDTQYF,TGCGCCAGCAGCAAGAACCCGGGACTAGCGGGGCCCCGCACAGATACGCAGTATTTT
14,TRBV5-6,few,TRBJ2-7,-,CASSLEVDPYEQYF,TGTGCCAGCAGCTTGGAGGTTGACCCCTACGAGCAGTACTTC
15,TRBV29-1,-,TRBJ2-5,TRBD2,CSVEFLAGSGETQYF,TGCAGCGTTGAATTCCTAGCGGGATCAGGAGAGACCCAGTACTTC
13,TRBV7-2,few,TRBJ2-3,TRBD2,CASSPGLEDTQYF,TGTGCCAGCAGCCCAGGACTAGAAGATACGCAGTATTTT
13,TRBV12-3/TRBV12-4,-,TRBJ1-5,-,CASSPAEKQPQHF,TGTGCCAGCAGTCCCGCCGAAAAACAGCCCCAGCATTTT
16,TRBV4-2,-,TRBJ1-2,-,CASSQEIALGHYGYTF,TGTGCCAGCAGCCAAGAAATAGCTCTGGGACACTATGGCTACACCTTC
15,TRBV9,-,TRBJ2-1,TRBD1,CASSDGTGPYNEQFF,TGTGCCAGCAGCGATGGGACAGGACCCTACAATGAGCAGTTCTTC
16,TRBV7-8,few,TRBJ1-5,-,CASSGFGPTDHQPQHF,TGTGCCAGCAGCGGCTTCGGACCGACAGATCATCAGCCCCAGCATTTT
13,TRBV7-9,few,TRBJ2-3,-,CAGAPLLTDTQYF,TGTGCCGGCGCACCTCTCCTAACGGATACGCAGTATTTT
14,TRBV2,-,TRBJ1-2,-,CASSDGGLGYGYTF,TGTGCCAGCAGTGATGGGGGCCTCGGCTATGGCTACACCTTC
12,TRBV12-3/TRBV12-4,many,TRBJ1-2,-,CASSPLTGGYTF,TGTGCCAGCAGTCCCCTTACGGGTGGCTACACCTTC
15,TRBV6-5,-,TRBJ1-1,-,CASSYREGWNTVAFF,TGTGCCAGCAGTTACAGGGAGGGTTGGAACACTGTAGCTTTCTTT
15,TRBV11-2,few,TRBJ2-3,-,CASSFMSPPTDTQYF,TGTGCCAGCAGCTTTATGTCCCCCCCCACAGATACGCAGTATTTT
15,TRBV5-4,few,TRBJ2-2,-,CASSSGTAPTGELFF,TGTGCCAGCAGCTCCGGGACTGCCCCCACCGGGGAGCTGTTTTTT
12,TRBV20-1,-,TRBJ2-7,-,CSTTYSSYEQYF,TGCAGTACCACCTACTCTTCCTACGAGCAGTACTTC
15,TRBV6-5,few,TRBJ1-2,TRBD1,CASSPDRGRSYGYTF,TGTGCCAGCAGTCCGGACAGGGGGCGTTCGTACGGCTACACCTTC